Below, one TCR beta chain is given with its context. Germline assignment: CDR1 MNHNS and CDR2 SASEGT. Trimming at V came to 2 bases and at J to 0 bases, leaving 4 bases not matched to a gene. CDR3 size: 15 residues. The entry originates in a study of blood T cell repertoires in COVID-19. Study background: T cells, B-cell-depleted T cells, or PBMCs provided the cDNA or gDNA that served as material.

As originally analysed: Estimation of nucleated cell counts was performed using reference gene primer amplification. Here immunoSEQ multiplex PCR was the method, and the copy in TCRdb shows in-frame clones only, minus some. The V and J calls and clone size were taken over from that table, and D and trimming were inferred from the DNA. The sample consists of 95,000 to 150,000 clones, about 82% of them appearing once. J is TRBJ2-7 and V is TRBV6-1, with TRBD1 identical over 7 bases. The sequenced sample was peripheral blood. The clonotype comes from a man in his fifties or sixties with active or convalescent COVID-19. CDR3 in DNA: TGTGCCAGCAGTGAACCGGGACAGCTCTCCTACGAGCAGTACTTC. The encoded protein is CASSEPGQLSYEQYF.